This T cell receptor beta chain was sequenced during a study of T-cell reconstitution after alpha-beta-depleted transplantation in children. Many counts were recorded for this clonotype. A library of TCRbeta sequences, prepared with unique molecular identifiers, was generated. A single record per CDR3 protein comes from TCRdb applying MiXCR to the PCR reads. The table lists roughly 180,000 distinct CDR3 sequences, 8.5% to 14% of them singletons. V lost 0 bases, J lost 4 bases, and 5 bases stayed unmatched. There are 15 residues in the CDR3. From germline, CDR1 is DFQATT and CDR2 SNEGSKA (reference sequence).

The starting material was PBMCs, obtained before TCRalphabeta/CD19-depleted stem cell transplant. The V gene is TRBV20-1, the J gene TRBJ2-3, with 9 bases identical to TRBD2. This clonotype originated in a boy between 2 and 10 years old with acute myeloid leukemia, due to receive a stem cell transplant. The CDR3 loop reads CSARDLVAGADTQYF. CDR3 in DNA: TGCAGTGCTAGAGATTTAGTAGCGGGAGCAGATACGCAGTATTTT.